This T cell receptor beta chain came from a study of blood T cell repertoires in COVID-19. The wider study: T cells, B-cell-depleted T cells, or PBMCs provided the cDNA or gDNA that served as material.

In the authors' methods: Estimates of nucleated cell counts were drawn from the amplification of reference gene primers. Some clones are missing from TCRdb's copy, which holds only in-frame ones; the method was immunoSEQ multiplex PCR. The D gene and trimming were derived from the DNA, and the V and J assignments and clone size from that table. The table includes more than 200,000 clones, about 85% detected once. The CDR3 runs 15 residues. J lost 9 bases, V lost 1 base, and 8 bases had no gene match. Germline V gene data show CDR1 as SEHNR and CDR2 as FQNEAQ (reference sequence). The receptor was derived from a woman older than 75 with acute or convalescent COVID-19. The sequenced sample consisted of peripheral blood. The chain uses TRBV7-9 and TRBJ2-1, with 8 bases matching TRBD2. CDR3 in amino acids: CASSLEGTRFGEQFF. In DNA form, the CDR3 reads TGTGCCAGCAGCTTAGAAGGGACTAGGTTCGGTGAGCAGTTCTTC.